The 8 T cell receptor beta chains listed next were all sequenced from one sample in a study of cytomegalovirus exposure and HLA in healthy donors. Clones were sequenced by immunoSEQ multiplex PCR, and TCRdb holds only the in-frame ones, with some missing. The sample holds about 82,000 clones; roughly 95% are singletons and the top ten take more than 0.6%. The source material was PBMCs. The receptors were gathered from a woman in her late teens or twenties in good health and CMV-seronegative.

This chain joins TRBV7-9 and TRBJ2-2; the match to TRBD2 covers 10 bases. In germline, CDR1 is SEHNR, CDR2 FQNEAQ (reference sequence). With 5 bases clipped from V and 7 bases from J, the junction kept 7 bases outside the gene matches. The CDR3 totals 15 residues. DNA for the CDR3: TGTGCCAGCAGCGTTAGCGGGGGGCACGGCGGGGAGCTGTTTTTT. Protein: CASSVSGGHGGELFF.

The chain recombines TRBV29-1 with TRBJ2-1; 8 bases agree with TRBD2. The CDR3 runs to 14 residues. Germline CDR1 and CDR2: SQVTM and ANQGSEA. Trimming removed 4 bases from V and 4 bases from J; junction bases left unmatched: 6. In DNA, the CDR3 is TGCAGCGTTGGTAGCGGGAACGGGTACAATGAGCAGTTCTTC. Protein sequence: CSVGSGNGYNEQFF.

This clone was observed once. The chain combines TRBV28 with TRBJ1-1; D uncertain. Germline V lookup: CDR1 MDHEN, CDR2 SYDVKM. Trimming removed 5 bases from V and 1 base from J, with 8 bases in between. The CDR3 has 13 residues. CDR3 DNA sequence: TGTGCCAGCAGTGGTACAGAGAACACTGAAGCTTTCTTT. It encodes CASSGTENTEAFF.

The J gene is TRBJ2-1, the V gene TRBV10-3; 8 bases line up with TRBD1. The ends lost 10 bases at V and 2 bases at J; junction bases unmatched: 7. CDR1 ENHRY and CDR2 SYGVKD come from the germline V gene. The CDR3 runs 14 residues. CDR3 nucleotide sequence: TGTGCCACTCGGGACAGGCTGACCTACAATGAGCAGTTCTTC. Translated, it gives CATRDRLTYNEQFF.

V is TRBV5-6 and J is TRBJ1-2, with 8 positions matching TRBD1. CDR3 length: 16 amino acids. The V gene end was trimmed by 0 bases and the J gene end by 4 bases; junction bases not matched to a gene: 8. CDR1 is SGHDT and CDR2 is YYEEEE in the germline V gene. The CDR3 DNA reads as TGTGCCAGCAGCTTGGGGCAGGGGGCTCGTAGCTATGGCTACACCTTC. It encodes CASSLGQGARSYGYTF.

The chain joins TRBV30 to TRBJ2-5, with TRBD2 identical over 7 bases. The V gene's germline CDR1 is GTSNPN and CDR2 SVGIG (reference sequence). V gave up 7 bases and J gave up 5 bases; unmatched junction bases: 13. This CDR3 has 14 amino acids. The CDR3 sequence is CASASLRGGETQYF. The DNA of the CDR3 is TGTGCCTCAGCATCCCTGCGGGGAGGGGAGACCCAGTACTTC.

V gene TRBV6-4 combines with J gene TRBJ2-2; 7 bases line up with TRBD2. Germline trimming cut 6 bases from V and 13 bases from J; bases unmatched to any gene: 17. Germline CDR1 and CDR2: MRHNA and SNTAGT. The CDR3 totals 15 residues. The CDR3 sequence: CASRGKGSRGVRLFF. The CDR3 bases are TGTGCCAGCAGGGGTAAGGGCTCCCGGGGGGTTCGGCTGTTTTTT.

V is TRBV6-6 and J is TRBJ2-1; 8 bases map to TRBD1. V shed 2 bases, J shed 5 bases, and the junction held 5 bases outside the gene matches. The CDR3 sequence is 15 residues long. Germline V gives CDR1 MNHNY, CDR2 SVGAGI (reference sequence). Here the CDR3 DNA reads TGTGCCAGCAGTTACCGGGACAGGAAACACAATGAGCAGTTCTTC. Translated: CASSYRDRKHNEQFF.